This record concerns one T cell receptor beta chain sequence. Its target is not known. Germline and junction disagree at one end, which may indicate a read error. The record originates from a study of neurological immune-mediated disorders. Study-level points and caveats: It was HTLV-1-associated myelopathy that showed the most TCR clonal expansion, while multiple sclerosis showed the least, falling below healthy controls.

The CDR3 totals 12 residues. Per the germline V gene, CDR1 is GTSNPN and CDR2 is SVGIG (reference sequence). The authors made cDNA by 5'RACE with 10-nucleotide random UMIs. From the 5' RACE reads, TCRdb called clonotypes with MiXCR, one entry per CDR3 protein. Of tens of thousands of distinct CDR3 sequences detected, 10% appear once; the ten largest clones hold about 1.7%. The rearrangement joins TRBV30 to TRBJ2-7, with D maybe TRBD2 (5 bases). This TCR derives from a man between 40 and 49 years old in good health. The source material was PBMCs. This chain's CDR3 is CAGSKGSWEQYF. CDR3 bases: TGTGCCGGGAGTAAAGGGTCGTGGGAGCAGTACTTC.